These T cell receptor beta chains were read from a single sample in a study of blood T cell repertoires in COVID-19. Only in-frame clones appear in the TCRdb table, and some are missing; sequencing was by immunoSEQ multiplex PCR. Of some 150,000 clones in the sample, 70% to 90% were seen once. Material: peripheral blood. The receptor source for this set is a woman aged 55-70 years with COVID-19, enrolled during active disease. Each CDR3 is given without its conserved first and last residue. A D gene is named only where the DNA matches it firmly.

D: TRBD1; V: TRBV15; J: TRBJ1-2; CDR3: ATSRPTGGKGYGYT
D: TRBD2; V: TRBV10-3; J: TRBJ2-7; CDR3: AISGDSGGPSYEQY
D: NA; V: TRBV6-1; J: TRBJ1-6; CDR3: ASSEANSYNSPLH
D: TRBD2; V: TRBV5-1; J: TRBJ2-1; CDR3: ASSWTSGGNEQF
D: NA; V: TRBV6-1; J: TRBJ2-3; CDR3: ASSEALGSAGSDTQY
D: TRBD2; V: TRBV7-9; J: TRBJ2-7; CDR3: ASSLVSGGYEQY
D: TRBD2; V: TRBV6-2/TRBV6-3; J: TRBJ2-7; CDR3: ASSRTSGGAAEQY
D: TRBD1; V: TRBV5-1; J: TRBJ2-3; CDR3: ASSLGQGVGTDTQY
D: NA; V: TRBV18; J: TRBJ1-6; CDR3: ASSPRETIDNSPLH
D: NA; V: TRBV10-3; J: TRBJ2-7; CDR3: AISEKAGVYEQY
D: TRBD2; V: TRBV29-1; J: TRBJ2-3; CDR3: SVGAGGASDTQY
D: NA; V: TRBV7-9; J: TRBJ2-2; CDR3: ASSPKTPGELF
D: NA; V: TRBV27; J: TRBJ2-5; CDR3: ASSSIANGETQY
D: NA; V: TRBV19; J: TRBJ1-1; CDR3: ASSRRTEAF